Listed below are T cell receptor beta chains from one sample, sequenced in a study of T cells after yellow fever vaccination. From the 5' RACE reads, TCRdb called clonotypes with MiXCR, one entry per CDR3 protein. The table shows some 160,000 distinct CDR3 sequences, with about a tenth occurring only once. Sequencing was performed on CD8+ T cells sorted from PBMCs, taken 45 days after the yellow fever booster vaccination. These receptors all stem from a man in his late teens or twenties who received the YFV17D yellow fever vaccine. Both conserved end residues are part of each CDR3. A D gene is named only where the DNA matches it firmly. Part of the rows lack a size; the others show once, few, many or a class for expanded clones.

cdr3_aa: CATSDSGTGGPGANVLTF
cdr3_nt: TGTGCCACCAGTGATTCCGGGACAGGGGGCCCTGGGGCCAACGTCCTGACTTTC
v_call: TRBV24-1
clone_size: -
d_call: TRBD1
j_call: TRBJ2-6

cdr3_aa: CASSKVVPGGGQETQYF
cdr3_nt: TGTGCCAGCAGCAAAGTGGTACCTGGCGGGGGGCAAGAGACCCAGTACTTC
v_call: TRBV21-1
clone_size: few
d_call: -
j_call: TRBJ2-5

cdr3_aa: CASSLGQGGSSYNEQFF
cdr3_nt: TGCGCCAGCAGCCTCGGACAGGGGGGCAGCTCCTACAATGAGCAGTTCTTC
v_call: TRBV5-1
clone_size: -
d_call: TRBD1
j_call: TRBJ2-1

cdr3_aa: CASSPLAGGLLNIQYF
cdr3_nt: TGTGCCAGCAGCCCACTAGCGGGGGGGCTGTTAAACATTCAGTACTTC
v_call: TRBV7-9
clone_size: -
d_call: TRBD2
j_call: TRBJ2-4

cdr3_aa: CASSPRGLEKLFF
cdr3_nt: TGCGCCAGCAGTCCACGGGGCCTCGAAAAACTGTTTTTT
v_call: TRBV10-2
clone_size: -
d_call: -
j_call: TRBJ1-4

cdr3_aa: CAMWTGTITGELFF
cdr3_nt: TGTGCCATGTGGACCGGGACAATCACCGGGGAGCTGTTTTTT
v_call: TRBV10-3
clone_size: -
d_call: -
j_call: TRBJ2-2

cdr3_aa: CSAKRGNYNEQFF
cdr3_nt: TGCAGTGCAAAGCGGGGGAACTACAATGAGCAGTTCTTC
v_call: TRBV20-1
clone_size: -
d_call: TRBD2
j_call: TRBJ2-1

cdr3_aa: CASSEARLAGGPNEQFF
cdr3_nt: TGTGCCAGCAGTGAAGCGAGACTAGCGGGGGGGCCGAATGAGCAGTTCTTC
v_call: TRBV6-1
clone_size: -
d_call: TRBD2
j_call: TRBJ2-1

cdr3_aa: CASSLFGGAGDTQYF
cdr3_nt: TGCGCCAGCAGCTTGTTCGGGGGGGCCGGAGATACGCAGTATTTT
v_call: TRBV5-1
clone_size: many
d_call: TRBD2
j_call: TRBJ2-3

cdr3_aa: CASSQYRGWGTEAFF
cdr3_nt: TGTGCCAGCAGCCAATACAGGGGGTGGGGCACTGAAGCTTTCTTT
v_call: TRBV3-1
clone_size: -
d_call: TRBD1
j_call: TRBJ1-1

cdr3_aa: CSACTGASNTEAFF
cdr3_nt: TGCAGCGCCTGTACAGGGGCCTCGAACACTGAAGCTTTCTTT
v_call: TRBV29-1
clone_size: few
d_call: TRBD1
j_call: TRBJ1-1

cdr3_aa: CASSYSPVTARPSYEQYF
cdr3_nt: TGTGCCAGCAGTTACTCCCCAGTCACGGCAAGACCCTCCTACGAGCAGTACTTC
v_call: TRBV6-2/TRBV6-3
clone_size: -
d_call: -
j_call: TRBJ2-7

cdr3_aa: CASRLDIGSGELFF
cdr3_nt: TGTGCCAGCAGGTTAGACATCGGGTCCGGGGAGCTGTTTTTT
v_call: TRBV12-3/TRBV12-4
clone_size: -
d_call: -
j_call: TRBJ2-2

cdr3_aa: CASTGLGAEAFF
cdr3_nt: TGTGCCAGCACGGGGTTGGGGGCTGAAGCTTTCTTT
v_call: TRBV2
clone_size: few
d_call: -
j_call: TRBJ1-1

cdr3_aa: CASSQASNEQFF
cdr3_nt: TGTGCCAGCAGCCAAGCGTCCAATGAGCAGTTCTTC
v_call: TRBV7-9
clone_size: many
d_call: -
j_call: TRBJ2-1

cdr3_aa: CASTLGRGGYTF
cdr3_nt: TGTGCCAGCACCCTAGGGAGGGGAGGCTACACCTTC
v_call: TRBV12-3/TRBV12-4
clone_size: few
d_call: -
j_call: TRBJ1-2

cdr3_aa: CASKNGGEQFF
cdr3_nt: TGTGCCAGCAAAAATGGGGGTGAGCAGTTCTTC
v_call: TRBV6-2/TRBV6-3
clone_size: many
d_call: -
j_call: TRBJ2-1

cdr3_aa: CASSLWYEQFF
cdr3_nt: TGTGCCAGCAGCTTGTGGTATGAGCAGTTCTTC
v_call: TRBV6-2/TRBV6-3
clone_size: many
d_call: -
j_call: TRBJ2-1

cdr3_aa: CASSQHRGGVNYGYTF
cdr3_nt: TGTGCCAGCAGCCAGCATCGGGGAGGCGTTAACTATGGCTACACCTTC
v_call: TRBV7-8
clone_size: -
d_call: -
j_call: TRBJ1-2

cdr3_aa: CASSQDVGFTYEQYF
cdr3_nt: TGCGCCAGCAGCCAAGATGTAGGATTTACCTACGAGCAGTACTTC
v_call: TRBV4-3
clone_size: few
d_call: -
j_call: TRBJ2-7

cdr3_aa: CASSLKGRRLAGESSYEQYF
cdr3_nt: TGTGCCAGCAGCTTAAAAGGCCGGAGACTAGCGGGCGAAAGCTCCTACGAGCAGTACTTC
v_call: TRBV7-2
clone_size: few
d_call: TRBD2
j_call: TRBJ2-7

cdr3_aa: CSATWDRGASEQYF
cdr3_nt: TGCAGTGCTACTTGGGACAGGGGAGCCTCCGAGCAGTACTTC
v_call: TRBV20-1
clone_size: many
d_call: TRBD1
j_call: TRBJ2-7

cdr3_aa: CAISEVRGQGRSNYGYTF
cdr3_nt: TGTGCCATCAGTGAGGTACGGGGGCAAGGACGATCGAACTATGGCTACACCTTC
v_call: TRBV10-3
clone_size: few
d_call: -
j_call: TRBJ1-2

cdr3_aa: CASSSPGQGDYEQYF
cdr3_nt: TGTGCCAGCAGCTCCCCTGGGCAGGGGGATTACGAGCAGTACTTC
v_call: TRBV7-6
clone_size: few
d_call: TRBD1
j_call: TRBJ2-7

cdr3_aa: CSALPGETNEKLFF
cdr3_nt: TGCAGCGCACTTCCGGGGGAAACTAATGAAAAACTGTTTTTT
v_call: TRBV29-1
clone_size: few
d_call: -
j_call: TRBJ1-4

cdr3_aa: CASSLNGGLETRAFF
cdr3_nt: TGTGCCAGCAGCTTAAATGGGGGGCTAGAGACTCGGGCTTTCTTT
v_call: TRBV7-3
clone_size: -
d_call: -
j_call: TRBJ1-1

cdr3_aa: CASSYLTTPHEQYF
cdr3_nt: TGTGCCAGCAGTTATCTGACTACCCCCCACGAGCAGTACTTC
v_call: TRBV6-2/TRBV6-3
clone_size: -
d_call: -
j_call: TRBJ2-7

cdr3_aa: CSARDRDRADTQYF
cdr3_nt: TGCAGTGCTAGAGACCGGGACAGGGCAGATACGCAGTATTTT
v_call: TRBV20-1
clone_size: few
d_call: TRBD1
j_call: TRBJ2-3

cdr3_aa: CATSDPTSGGQETQYF
cdr3_nt: TGTGCCACCAGTGACCCGACTAGCGGGGGACAAGAGACCCAGTACTTC
v_call: TRBV24-1
clone_size: many
d_call: TRBD2
j_call: TRBJ2-5

cdr3_aa: CASSYSNEKYEQYF
cdr3_nt: TGTGCCAGCAGTTACTCGAACGAGAAGTACGAGCAGTACTTC
v_call: TRBV6-6
clone_size: -
d_call: -
j_call: TRBJ2-7

cdr3_aa: CASSYPAGSYNEQFF
cdr3_nt: TGTGCCAGCAGTTACCCAGCTGGCTCCTACAATGAGCAGTTCTTC
v_call: TRBV6-2/TRBV6-3
clone_size: few
d_call: -
j_call: TRBJ2-1

cdr3_aa: CASSLAQGVTDTQYF
cdr3_nt: TGTGCCAGCAGCTTAGCCCAGGGGGTCACAGATACGCAGTATTTT
v_call: TRBV7-9
clone_size: -
d_call: TRBD1
j_call: TRBJ2-3

cdr3_aa: CASSPTGRNTEAFF
cdr3_nt: TGTGCCAGTAGTCCGACAGGGCGTAACACTGAAGCTTTCTTT
v_call: TRBV19
clone_size: -
d_call: TRBD1
j_call: TRBJ1-1

cdr3_aa: CSARTGTDSLGAHTDTQYF
cdr3_nt: TGCAGTGCTAGAACGGGGACCGATTCTCTAGGGGCCCACACAGATACGCAGTATTTT
v_call: TRBV20-1
clone_size: few
d_call: -
j_call: TRBJ2-3

cdr3_aa: CASDYREGERGVVYNEQFF
cdr3_nt: TGTGCCAGCGACTACCGGGAGGGTGAGCGGGGGGTCGTGTACAATGAGCAGTTCTTC
v_call: TRBV7-9
clone_size: few
d_call: TRBD2
j_call: TRBJ2-1

cdr3_aa: CAIRRDRQETQYF
cdr3_nt: TGTGCCATCAGGAGAGACAGACAAGAGACCCAGTACTTC
v_call: TRBV10-3
clone_size: few
d_call: -
j_call: TRBJ2-5

cdr3_aa: CAIGDRQETQYF
cdr3_nt: TGTGCCATAGGGGACAGGCAAGAGACCCAGTACTTC
v_call: TRBV6-5
clone_size: -
d_call: TRBD1
j_call: TRBJ2-5